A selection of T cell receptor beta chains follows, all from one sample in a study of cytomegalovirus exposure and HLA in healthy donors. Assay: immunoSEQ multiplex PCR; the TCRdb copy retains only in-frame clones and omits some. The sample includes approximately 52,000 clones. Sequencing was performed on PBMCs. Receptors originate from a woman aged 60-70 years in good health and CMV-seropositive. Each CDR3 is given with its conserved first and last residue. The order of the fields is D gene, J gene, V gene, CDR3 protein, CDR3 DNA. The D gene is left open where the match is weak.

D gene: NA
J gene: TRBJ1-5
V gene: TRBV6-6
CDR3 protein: CASSFLNQPQHF
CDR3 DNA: TGTGCCAGCAGTTTTCTCAATCAGCCCCAGCATTTT

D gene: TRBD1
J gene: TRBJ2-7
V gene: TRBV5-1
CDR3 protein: CASSLEGANYEQYF
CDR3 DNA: TGCGCCAGCAGCTTGGAGGGGGCTAACTACGAGCAGTACTTC

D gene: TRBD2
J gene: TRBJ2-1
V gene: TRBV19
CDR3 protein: CASRGIRTSGGAHEQFF
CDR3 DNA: TGTGCCAGTCGCGGGATCCGGACTAGCGGGGGGGCCCATGAGCAGTTCTTC

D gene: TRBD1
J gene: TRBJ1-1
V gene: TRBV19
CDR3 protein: CASSMDRGQNTEAFF
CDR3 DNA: TGTGCCAGTAGTATGGACAGGGGACAGAACACTGAAGCTTTCTTT

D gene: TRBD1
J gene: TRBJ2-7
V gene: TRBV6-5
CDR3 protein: CASSYGRGHDEQYF
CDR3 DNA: TGTGCCAGCAGTTACGGAAGGGGGCACGACGAGCAGTACTTC

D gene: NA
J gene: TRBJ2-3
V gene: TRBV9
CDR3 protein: CASSPGVTDTQYF
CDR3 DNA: TGTGCCAGCAGCCCGGGAGTCACAGATACGCAGTATTTT

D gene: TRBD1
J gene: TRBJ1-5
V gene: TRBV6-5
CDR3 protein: CASRLQGDQPQHF
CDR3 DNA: TGTGCCAGCAGGCTACAGGGGGATCAGCCCCAGCATTTT

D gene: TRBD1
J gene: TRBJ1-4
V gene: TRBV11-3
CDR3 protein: CASSSDRGAELFF
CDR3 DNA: TGTGCCAGCAGCTCGGACAGGGGAGCGGAACTGTTTTTT

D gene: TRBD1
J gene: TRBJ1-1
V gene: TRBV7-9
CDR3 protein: CASSLGGAGGNTEAFF
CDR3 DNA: TGTGCCAGCAGCTTAGGAGGGGCAGGGGGCAACACTGAAGCTTTCTTT

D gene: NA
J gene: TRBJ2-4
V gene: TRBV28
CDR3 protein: CASSLSLAAKNIQYF
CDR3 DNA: TGTGCCAGCAGTTTAAGTCTAGCAGCCAAAAACATTCAGTACTTC